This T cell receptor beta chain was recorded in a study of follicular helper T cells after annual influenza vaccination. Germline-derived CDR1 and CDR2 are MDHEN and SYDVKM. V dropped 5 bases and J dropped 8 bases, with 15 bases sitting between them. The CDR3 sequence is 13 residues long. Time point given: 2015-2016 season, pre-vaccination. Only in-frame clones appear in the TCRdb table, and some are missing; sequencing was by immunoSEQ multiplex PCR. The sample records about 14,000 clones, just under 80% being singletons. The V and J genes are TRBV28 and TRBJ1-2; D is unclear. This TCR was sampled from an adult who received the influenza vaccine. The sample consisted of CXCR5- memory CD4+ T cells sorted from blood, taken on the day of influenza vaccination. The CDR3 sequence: CASSPLSSGGYTF. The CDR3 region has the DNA TGTGCCAGCAGTCCCCTATCAAGTGGGGGCTACACCTTC.